Reported below is one TCR beta chain. The antigen is undetermined. This sample stems from a study of CD8 T cells in Susac syndrome. Study background: Blood was drawn from patients with Susac syndrome. At that point, they were therapy-naive, on corticosteroids, or on intravenous immunoglobulin alone.

Trimming removed 4 bases from V and 8 bases from J; junction bases left unmatched: 14. This CDR3 is built from 16 residues. The germline V gene encodes CDR1 SGHRS and CDR2 YFSETQ. RNA in amounts of about 0.5 to 1 ug was reverse transcribed with random hexamers. A multiplex approach, immunoSEQ multiplex PCR, amplified TCR beta CDR3 across 54 Vbeta and 13 Jbeta. TCRdb independently ran MiXCR on the immunoSEQ multiplex PCR reads; one entry per CDR3 protein. In the table there are some 130,000 distinct CDR3 sequences, about 95% of which are singletons. Points from the study as a whole: Four to six Susac-specific public clones appeared in CD8+ TEMRA repertoires, and around 16 in total CD8+ repertoires.

The rearrangement uses TRBV5-1 and TRBJ2-1; 8 nucleotides align to TRBD1. This sequence was found in a human donor with Susac syndrome. Sequencing was done on a sample of CD8+ T cells from PBMCs. CDR3 loop: CASSLTGTGDLDEQFF. CDR3 nucleotides: TGCGCCAGCAGCCTCACCGGGACAGGCGATCTGGATGAGCAGTTCTTC.